The T cell receptor (beta chain) described here comes from a study of blood T cell repertoires in COVID-19 (dated by TCRdb to the early 2020s). Regarding the study in general: Samples from collaborators originated in the United States, Italy and Spain and spanned both the acute and convalescent phases of COVID-19. The samples were drawn from the first 160 participants of the ongoing ImmuneRACE study and from 1,254 subjects provided by 6 global collaborators. Nearly every sample came with metadata listing a de-identified subject ID, COVID-19 status, age in years and sex. The prospective study material was composed of cDNA or gDNA derived from T cells, B-cell-depleted T cells, or PBMCs. Where available, HLA class I and class II types were obtained from metadata supplied by the sample provider rather than from assay-based typing. The repertoires were released in a freely available public database intended as a resource for research on the immune response to SARS-CoV-2. The dataset comprised deeply sampled blood TCRbeta repertoires from subjects exposed to, actively infected with, or recovered from COVID-19.

The junction carries 4 bases between V and J, which are trimmed by 1 base and 0 bases respectively. Including cysteine and phenylalanine, the CDR3 has 13 amino acids. Just the 39-base CDR3 DNA is kept, in frame starting at base 1. As encoded in the germline V gene, CDR1 is SGDLS while CDR2 is YYNGEE. Study-level results and caveats: Clinical and demographic metadata were provided uncurated, with the amount varying by source and participant.

TCRbeta CDR3 regions were amplified from genomic DNA using the immunoSEQ Assay, a bias-controlled multiplex PCR. The authors' pipeline ran thus. Within the assay, amplification of reference gene primers was used to estimate how many nucleated cells each sample contained. To quantify the absolute abundance of each unique TCRbeta CDR3 rearrangement, sequence reads were collapsed and filtered. For each sample, productive Simpson clonality was calculated by taking the square root of Simpson's diversity index across productive rearrangements. The source is immuneACCESS, and TCRdb retained only in-frame sequences with V and J called. Part of the clones is not carried over; for the studies checked, unresolved V genes explain less than half of this, and the remainder is unexplained. That table is the source of V, J and clone size, and D and trimming were worked out from the DNA. Within this sample are about 190,000 clones, with roughly 77% of them counted one time only. In total, the top ten clones hold around 16% of the sample.

Participants in the prospective study were enrolled through a virtual design, were aged roughly 18 to 100 years, and lived in some 24 United States geographic areas. In the prospective study, participants were assigned to cohorts based on the clinical history participants reported in a screening survey and a study questionnaire. In the prospective study, whole blood, serum and a nasopharyngeal or oropharyngeal swab were collected from each participant by mobile phlebotomists. Prospective study participants could optionally give additional blood draws and questionnaires over a 2-month period. Prospective study blood samples were shipped either frozen or at room temperature before DNA extraction. Regarding this clone: Its binding antigen is unknown. No base quality information exists; no much larger clone differs at one position.

The sequence joins TRBV9 to TRBJ1-1, with no D gene named confidently. The sample consisted of PBMCs or T cells enriched from blood (not recorded which). The TCR originated in a woman between 45 and 65 years old with acute COVID-19. The CDR3 protein sequence reads: CASSVQMNTEAFF. The DNA sequence is given as TGTGCCAGCAGCGTACAGATGAACACTGAAGCTTTCTTT.